Sequencing of this TCR beta chain was carried out in a study of T cell repertoires in cytomegalovirus infection. Across the whole study: It can be stated that public TCR beta signatures indicated CMV infection as well as a matching HLA type.

This clonotype appeared a few times. Its target is unknown. V gave up 3 bases and J gave up 10 bases, with 13 bases separating them. CDR3 size: 13 residues. Germline V gene lookup returns CDR1 MNHEY and CDR2 SMNVEV (reference sequence). Findings and caveats of the study: CMV-specific TCR beta clonotypes restricted by HLA-C were the ones dominating the ex vivo response. CMV carriers having the relevant HLA were flagged by cumulative public TCR beta family frequency.

TCRdb fed the reads into MiXCR, producing one record per CDR3 protein. The sample contains roughly 920,000 distinct CDR3 sequences, less than 35% of which appear only once. The sample consisted of cultured CD8+ T cells from PBMCs, taken from culture after CMV antigen stimulation. This clonotype was sampled from a human donor in good health (CMV status not recorded). Some clones in this sample may be carry-over from other donors' samples. The V gene is TRBV27, the J gene TRBJ2-1; no firm D call. The CDR3 protein is CASSFALAAEQFF. In nucleotides, the CDR3 is TGTGCCAGCAGTTTCGCCTTGGCGGCGGAGCAGTTCTTC.